This TCR beta chain is drawn from a study of blood T cells in healthy people across ages. Together with a sample-barcoded 5' primer, a J-beta primer mix was included in a second PCR lasting about 6 to 12 cycles. From the 5' RACE reads, TCRdb called clonotypes with MiXCR, one entry per CDR3 protein. The sample carries around 520,000 distinct CDR3 sequences, roughly a quarter recorded once. V was trimmed by 3 bases and J by 8 bases, leaving 16 bases between them. In germline, CDR1 is DFQATT, CDR2 SNEGSKA (reference sequence). CDR3 length equals 14 residues. The same data also contributed to another study, on T cells of mothers and their children.

Sequencing was carried out using blood. The V call is TRBV20-1, the J call TRBJ1-4; D gene ambiguous. The receptor was isolated from a boy aged 2 to 10 in good health. CDR3 coding DNA: TGCAGTGCTAGTAATTTGTCCCCGGGGGAAAAACTGTTTTTT. This encodes CSASNLSPGEKLFF.